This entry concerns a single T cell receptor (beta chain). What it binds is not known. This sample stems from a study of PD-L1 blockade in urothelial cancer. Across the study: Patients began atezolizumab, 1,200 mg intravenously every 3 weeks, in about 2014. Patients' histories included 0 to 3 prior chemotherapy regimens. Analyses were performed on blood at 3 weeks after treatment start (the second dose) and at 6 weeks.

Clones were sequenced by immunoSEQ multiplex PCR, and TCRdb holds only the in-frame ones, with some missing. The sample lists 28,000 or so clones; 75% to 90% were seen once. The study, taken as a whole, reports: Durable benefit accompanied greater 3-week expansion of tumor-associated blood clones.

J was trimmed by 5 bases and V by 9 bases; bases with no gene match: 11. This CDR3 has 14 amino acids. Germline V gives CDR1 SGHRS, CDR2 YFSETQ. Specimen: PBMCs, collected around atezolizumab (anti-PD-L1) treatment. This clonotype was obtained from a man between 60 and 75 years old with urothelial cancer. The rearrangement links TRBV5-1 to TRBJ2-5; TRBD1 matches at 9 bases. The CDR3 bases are TGCGCCACCAAACCGGGACAGGGTAGGGAGACCCAGTACTTC. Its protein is CATKPGQGRETQYF.